Detailed here is one TCR beta chain. Individual cDNA molecules were tagged with unique molecular identifiers. TCRdb fed the 5' RACE reads into MiXCR, producing one record per CDR3 protein. This sample carries roughly 60,000 distinct CDR3 sequences, roughly 12% of them seen once, and the ten largest clones take about 2.7%. These data come from a study of early T cells in non-severe SARS-CoV-2 infection. Study details: The input, bulk RNA from unsorted whole blood, was sequenced, and chains were unpaired.

CDR1 is MNHEY and CDR2 is SVGAGI in the germline V gene. Trimming cost V 10 bases and J 5 bases, with 11 bases left between them. The CDR3 length is 11 residues. The source material was whole blood, sampled at baseline. This sequence joins TRBV6-5 and TRBJ1-1; D is possibly TRBD1 (5 bases). The receptor was isolated from an adult who was a healthcare worker with PCR-confirmed SARS-CoV-2 infection or an uninfected control (not recorded which). The CDR3 spells CATGAETEAFF. The CDR3, as DNA: TGTGCCACCGGGGCTGAGACTGAAGCTTTCTTT.